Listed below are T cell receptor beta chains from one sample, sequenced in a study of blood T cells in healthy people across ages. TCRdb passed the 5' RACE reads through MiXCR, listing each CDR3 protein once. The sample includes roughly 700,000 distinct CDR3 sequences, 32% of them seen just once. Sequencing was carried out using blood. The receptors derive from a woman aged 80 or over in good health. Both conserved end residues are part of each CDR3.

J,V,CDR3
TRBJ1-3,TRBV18,CASSPPSVSGNTIYF
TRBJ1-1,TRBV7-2,CASSPITGNTEAFF
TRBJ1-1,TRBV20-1,CSTAGVFTEAFF
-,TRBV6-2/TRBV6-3,CASRERRDYEQYF
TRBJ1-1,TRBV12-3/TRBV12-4,CASSSVRTEAFF
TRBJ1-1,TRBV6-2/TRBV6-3,CASSYRGKNTEAFF
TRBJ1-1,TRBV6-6,CASSSSGLGTEAFF
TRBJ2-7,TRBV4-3,CASSRRGEGSYEQYF
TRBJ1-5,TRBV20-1,CSARRTGDTRSNQPQHF
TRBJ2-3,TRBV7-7,CASSSGQRGSTDTQYF
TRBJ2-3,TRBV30,CAWSVDLKTDTQYF
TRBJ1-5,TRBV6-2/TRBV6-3,CASSYFLTGDQPQHF
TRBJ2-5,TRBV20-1,CSASLTSGGQQETQYF
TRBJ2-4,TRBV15,CATSREAGFGNIQYF
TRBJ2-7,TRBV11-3,CASSQSFYEQYF
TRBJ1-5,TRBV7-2,CASGGGKGDRNQPQHF
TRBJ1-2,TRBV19,CASRRKWDTNYGYTF
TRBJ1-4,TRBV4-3,CASSQGYSRNEKLFF
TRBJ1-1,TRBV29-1,CSVQGTVMNTEAFF
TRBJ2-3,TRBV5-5,CASSRSLQTDTQYF
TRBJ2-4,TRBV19,CASSPQILAKNIQYF
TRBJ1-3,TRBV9,CASSPSGGALSGNTIYF
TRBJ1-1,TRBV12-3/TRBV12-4,CASRPSGTGLTEAFF
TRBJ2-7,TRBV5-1,CASGAGQGLYEQYF